This T cell receptor (beta chain) originates from a study of blood T cell repertoires in COVID-19. Whole-study context: Samples of COVID-19 (acute and convalescent) were obtained from the United States, Italy and Spain.

Clones were read by immunoSEQ multiplex PCR, and TCRdb kept only the in-frame ones, dropping some. The table has some 110,000 clones, 75% to 90% seen once; the top ten hold about 8%. This CDR3 has 13 amino acids. V was cut by 0 bases and J by 6 bases, with 8 bases left in between. Germline V lookup: CDR1 SGDLS, CDR2 YYNGEE. Sequenced sample: peripheral blood. The clonotype originates from a human donor in a cohort sampled during active COVID-19. The rearrangement uses TRBV9 and TRBJ2-3; D not resolved. The CDR3 loop reads CASSVAPLDTQYF. DNA for the CDR3: TGTGCCAGCAGCGTAGCCCCCTTGGATACGCAGTATTTT.